The 30 T cell receptor beta chains below were found in one sample sequenced in a study of T cell responses to AZD1222 COVID-19 vaccine. The assay was immunoSEQ multiplex PCR, and TCRdb's table has in-frame clones only and misses some. The sample holds roughly 180,000 clones, about 91% seen once. Sequencing was performed on peripheral blood, taken 28 days after the second AZD1222 dose. Every receptor here comes from an adult who received the AZD1222 COVID-19 vaccine.

This sequence joins TRBV3-1 (or the pseudogene TRBV3-2) and TRBJ1-3; 7 bases match TRBD1. Germline values: CDR1 LGHDT, CDR2 YNNKEL (reference sequence). The CDR3 length is 15 residues. V dropped 4 bases and J dropped 4; count of bases not matched to a gene: 7. The CDR3, as DNA: TGTGCCAGCAGCCCAAACAGGGGTCCGGGAAACACCATATATTTT. This translates into CASSPNRGPGNTIYF.

This chain uses TRBV3-1 (or the pseudogene TRBV3-2) with TRBJ2-3; D is uncertain. Germline CDR1 LGHDT, CDR2 YNNKEL (reference sequence). Trimming stripped 2 bases from V and 2 bases from J, with 8 bases between. This CDR3 has 14 amino acids. DNA for the CDR3: TGTGCCAGCAGCCAACCCGGAGACACAGATACGCAGTATTTT. Translation gives CASSQPGDTDTQYF.

The chain uses TRBV7-2 and TRBJ2-7, with TRBD2 matching 8 bases. This CDR3 contains 15 residues. Trimming removed 0 bases from V and 2 bases from J; junction bases left unmatched: 3. Germline CDR1 SGHTA, CDR2 FQGNSA. CDR3 amino acids: CASSLAVLAAYEQYF. As DNA, the CDR3 is TGTGCCAGCAGCTTAGCGGTACTAGCGGCCTACGAGCAGTACTTC. Full variable domain (outside the CDR3, taken from reference TRBV7-2 and TRBJ2-7): GAGVSQSPSNKVTEKGKDVELRCDPISGHTALYWYRQSLGQGLEFLIYFQGNSAPDKSGLPSDRFSAERTGGSVSTLTIQRTQQEDSAVYLCASSLAVLAAYEQYFGPGTRLTVT.

The chain employs TRBV4-3 and TRBJ1-5, with a possible D match to TRBD1 (5 bases). V was cut by 0 bases and J by 1 base, with 16 bases left in between. The V gene's germline CDR1 is LGHNA and CDR2 YSLEER. The CDR3 contains 18 residues. CDR3 DNA sequence: TGCGCCAGCAGCCAAGAGTGGGGATGGGGGACGAGCAATCAGCCCCAGCATTTT. This codes for CASSQEWGWGTSNQPQHF.

The rearrangement joins TRBV7-6 to TRBJ1-6, with 9 bases identical to TRBD1. The germline V gene has CDR1 SGHVS and CDR2 FNYEAQ. Germline trimming cut 1 base from V and 7 bases from J; bases unmatched to any gene: 2. The CDR3 sequence is 15 residues long. In nucleotides, the CDR3 is TGTGCCAGCAGCTTAGGGACAGGGGTAAATTCACCCCTCCACTTT. It codes for CASSLGTGVNSPLHF.

V gene TRBV4-2 combines with J gene TRBJ1-4; TRBD1 agrees at 10 bases. Germline CDR1 is LGHNA and CDR2 is YNFKEQ. This CDR3 spans 16 amino acids. Trimming removed 4 bases from V and 1 base from J; junction bases left unmatched: 3. The CDR3 DNA is TGTGCCAGCAGCCTCCGGACAGGGGGAACTAATGAAAAACTGTTTTTT. It codes for CASSLRTGGTNEKLFF.

This clone has just one count. The gene calls are TRBV18 and TRBJ2-7, with D uncertain. The CDR3 extends over 14 amino acids. Germline loops: CDR1 KGHSH, CDR2 LQKENI. Trimming took 3 bases from V and 3 from J, leaving 12 bases between them. The CDR3 reads CASSPGGPLYEQYF. Written as DNA, the CDR3 is TGTGCCAGCTCACCGGGCGGTCCTCTCTACGAGCAGTACTTC.

J is TRBJ1-2 and V is TRBV28; D gene unclear. The CDR3 totals 14 residues. The V gene lost 8 bases and the J gene lost 4 bases, with 17 bases spanning the gap. Germline V gene sequence: CDR1 MDHEN, CDR2 SYDVKM. CDR3 in amino acids: CASCVGNTPYGYTF. The CDR3 DNA reads as TGTGCCAGCTGTGTCGGTAACACGCCCTATGGCTACACCTTC.

The rearrangement links TRBV7-2 to TRBJ2-1, with 11 bases aligning to TRBD2. V lost 5 bases, J lost 6 bases, and 6 bases stayed unmatched. CDR1 SGHTA and CDR2 FQGNSA come from the germline V gene. The CDR3 is 15 amino acids. CDR3 DNA: TGTGCCAGCAGCCCGGGACTAGCGGAGGGCAATGAGCAGTTCTTC. Its translation is CASSPGLAEGNEQFF.

This rearrangement joins TRBV6-5 to TRBJ1-1; D not resolved. V lost 5 bases to trimming and J lost 0 bases, with 7 bases between them. This CDR3 region has 13 residues. CDR1 and CDR2 (germline): MNHEY, SVGAGI. CDR3 coding DNA: TGTGCCAGCAGTAGAGACTTGAACACTGAAGCTTTCTTT. This encodes CASSRDLNTEAFF.

The chain couples TRBV6-6 to TRBJ1-2, with D maybe TRBD1 (6 bases). The CDR3 runs 16 residues. V lost 4 bases, J lost 8 bases, and 23 bases lay in between. Germline CDR1 is MNHNY and CDR2 is SVGAGI (reference sequence). The CDR3 DNA reads as TGTGCCAGCAGTTCCCAACAAGGGGGGACCCCTCGGGGCTACACCTTC. Protein sequence: CASSSQQGGTPRGYTF.

This chain links TRBV30 with TRBJ1-2; 7 bases align to TRBD1. Germline CDR1 GTSNPN, CDR2 SVGIG (reference sequence). CDR3 length: 13 residues. Germline trimming cut 4 bases from V and 4 bases from J; bases unmatched to any gene: 6. CDR3 sequence reads: CAWTRQGGYGYTF. In DNA, the CDR3 is TGTGCCTGGACCCGACAGGGAGGCTATGGCTACACCTTC.

The chain couples TRBV24-1 to TRBJ2-2, with D tentatively TRBD2 (5 bases). The V end lost 1 base, the J end lost 2 bases, and 7 bases lay between the germline ends. The CDR3 is made up of 15 amino acids. The germline CDR1 and CDR2 sequences are KGHDR and SFDVKD. Here the CDR3 reads CATSDLGRNTGELFF. The DNA of the CDR3 is TGTGCCACCAGTGATTTAGGGAGAAACACCGGGGAGCTGTTTTTT.

Only one count was recorded for this clone. The V gene is TRBV27, the J gene TRBJ1-1, with D unclear. This CDR3 is 14 amino acids long. CDR1 and CDR2 from the germline V gene are MNHEY and SMNVEV (reference sequence). V was clipped by 6 bases and J by 5 bases, with 16 bases between them. The CDR3 coding sequence is TGTGCCAGCAGCCTTCTCGGTGCTCAGACTGAAGCTTTCTTT. Protein sequence: CASSLLGAQTEAFF.

This chain links TRBV27 with TRBJ2-7, with 9 bases identical to TRBD1. The CDR3 has 14 residues. Germline-derived CDR1 and CDR2 are MNHEY and SMNVEV (reference sequence). J lost 6 bases, V lost 5 bases, and 8 bases had no gene match. CDR3 sequence reads: CASSLTGTGIEQYF. CDR3 DNA sequence: TGTGCCAGCAGTCTAACCGGGACAGGGATCGAGCAGTACTTC.

This clone is a singleton in its sample. The chain couples TRBV6-2 or TRBV6-3 to TRBJ2-1; no definite D call. Germline-derived CDR1 and CDR2 are MNHEY and SVGEGT. The CDR3 covers 13 residues. The V end was cut by 5 bases, the J end by 7 bases, with 12 bases between. The CDR3 spells CASSPHTFNEQFF. The CDR3 nucleotides read TGTGCCAGCAGTCCCCACACCTTTAATGAGCAGTTCTTC.

This chain links TRBV5-1 with TRBJ2-7; 11 bases are shared with TRBD2. Germline CDR1 SGHRS, CDR2 YFSETQ. CDR3 length equals 16 residues. V lost 4 bases, J lost 6 bases, and 12 bases stayed unmatched. CDR3 region: CASSRTHSGGAGEQYF. The CDR3 DNA reads as TGCGCCAGCAGCCGAACACATAGCGGGGGGGCCGGCGAGCAGTACTTC.

The rearrangement uses TRBV18 and TRBJ2-5; 7 bases align to TRBD1. The CDR3 spans 15 residues. Germline V gives CDR1 KGHSH, CDR2 LQKENI. With V trimmed by 0 bases and J by 5 bases, 6 bases remained unmatched. The CDR3 DNA sequence: TGTGCCAGCTCACCACCGCGACAGGGATTGGAGACCCAGTACTTC. Its protein product is CASSPPRQGLETQYF.

This chain connects TRBV27 to TRBJ1-2, with D possibly being TRBD1 (5 bases). CDR1 MNHEY and CDR2 SMNVEV come from the germline V gene (reference sequence). This CDR3 is built from 13 residues. V gave up 3 bases and J gave up 5 bases, with 10 bases separating them. The chain's CDR3 is CASSFEGRYGYTF. CDR3 DNA: TGTGCCAGCAGTTTTGAGGGGAGGTATGGCTACACCTTC.

Comments on this clone: Other DNA sequences within the sample encode an identical CDR3. The chain recombines TRBV29-1 with TRBJ1-2; 8 bases fit TRBD1. J lost 8 bases, V lost 1 base, and 3 bases had no gene match. The CDR3 loop spans 12 amino acids. CDR1 is SQVTM, CDR2 ANQGSEA, per germline. The CDR3 sequence is CSVEGQGYGYTF. DNA of the CDR3: TGCAGCGTTGAAGGACAGGGGTACGGCTACACCTTC.

The rearrangement uses TRBV3-1 (or the pseudogene TRBV3-2) and TRBJ2-1; 7 bases match TRBD1. The CDR3 totals 15 residues. Germline V CDR1 and CDR2: LGHDT, YNNKEL (reference sequence). Unmatched junction bases numbered 7, after V lost 6 bases and J lost 2 bases. The CDR3: CASSRRDRTYNEQFF. The CDR3 bases are TGTGCCAGCAGTCGCCGGGACAGAACCTACAATGAGCAGTTCTTC.

J is TRBJ1-2 and V is TRBV19, with D possibly matching TRBD1 (6 bases). Per germline, CDR1 LNHDA and CDR2 SQIVND (reference sequence). CDR3 length: 14 residues. The V gene lost 5 bases and the J gene lost 8 bases, with 18 bases spanning the gap. CDR3 protein: CASSVMGTRRGYTF. The DNA of the CDR3 is TGTGCCAGTAGTGTCATGGGGACACGGCGAGGCTACACCTTC.

Worth noting for this clone: In the same sample, other DNA sequences code for this CDR3. This rearrangement joins TRBV12-3 or TRBV12-4 to TRBJ1-1; D uncertain. The CDR3 runs 11 residues. The V end lost 3 bases, the J end lost 7 bases, and 6 bases lay between the germline ends. In DNA, the CDR3 is TGTGCCAGCAGTTTCGGCAGTGAAGCTTTCTTT. Translation gives CASSFGSEAFF.

The rearrangement joins TRBV7-9 to TRBJ1-2; D gene ambiguous. Trimming removed 2 bases at V and 0 bases at J, with 10 bases between. Looked up from germline, CDR1 is SEHNR and CDR2 is FQNEAQ (reference sequence). The CDR3 is made up of 15 amino acids. In nucleotides, the CDR3 is TGTGCCAGCAGCTTAAGGGATGAGGCTAACTATGGCTACACCTTC. Its protein is CASSLRDEANYGYTF.

The gene calls are TRBV2 and TRBJ1-5; 8 bases are shared with TRBD1. J lost 5 bases, V lost 5 bases, and 14 bases had no gene match. CDR1 is SNHLY and CDR2 is FYNNEI in the germline V gene. The CDR3 sequence is 17 residues long. DNA for the CDR3: TGTGCCAGCAGTTCCCCTCCCGGACAGGGAAGGGATCAGCCCCAGCATTTT. Its translation: CASSSPPGQGRDQPQHF.

The CDR3 spells CASSLGKGNTEAFF. The CDR3 DNA reads as TGTGCCAGCAGCTTGGGCAAGGGGAACACTGAAGCTTTCTTT. V and J are TRBV5-6 and TRBJ1-1; D remains ambiguous. The germline V gene has CDR1 SGHDT and CDR2 YYEEEE. This CDR3 has 14 amino acids. Trimming stripped 0 bases from V and 1 base from J, with 7 bases between.

V usage is TRBV27 and J usage is TRBJ2-1; 7 nucleotides line up with TRBD1. Germline V gives CDR1 MNHEY, CDR2 SMNVEV (reference sequence). The CDR3 spans 15 residues. With V trimmed by 4 bases and J by 8 bases, 11 bases remained unmatched. The CDR3 sequence is CASSSGTEMLDEQFF. DNA of the CDR3: TGTGCCAGCAGTTCCGGGACAGAGATGTTAGATGAGCAGTTCTTC.

The rearrangement uses TRBV27 and TRBJ2-1; perhaps TRBD2 as D (6 bases). The V gene's germline CDR1 is MNHEY and CDR2 SMNVEV (reference sequence). CDR3 size: 12 residues. V was shortened by 6 bases and J by 7 bases, with 10 bases between the two germline ends. The CDR3 DNA reads as TGTGCCAGCAGGGAGGGACTTAATGAGCAGTTCTTC. Amino acids: CASREGLNEQFF.

The V gene is TRBV11-2, the J gene TRBJ2-2, with D unclear. CDR1 SGHAT and CDR2 FQNNGV come from the germline V gene. V lost 2 bases to trimming and J lost 3 bases, with 4 bases between them. This CDR3 is 13 amino acids long. The CDR3 coding sequence is TGTGCCAGCAGCTTAATCCACACCGGGGAGCTGTTTTTT. Encoded protein: CASSLIHTGELFF.

The chain employs TRBV5-4 and TRBJ2-2; 7 bases map to TRBD1. V shed 4 bases and J 3 bases; nucleotides not matched to a gene: 3. Germline assignment: CDR1 SGHNT and CDR2 YYREEE (reference sequence). The CDR3 consists of 14 residues. CDR3 DNA sequence: TGTGCCAGCAGCACCGGACAGGACACCGGGGAGCTGTTTTTT. The encoded protein is CASSTGQDTGELFF.